The clone carrying this T cell receptor beta chain was observed a handful of times. No antigen is known for it. The CDR3 consists of 13 residues. V shed 1 base and J shed 6 bases, with 6 bases lying between them. Germline CDR1 reads LGHDT; CDR2 reads YNNKEL (reference sequence). The data derive from a study of T-cell memory formation after mild COVID-19. Regarding the study as a whole: SARS-CoV-2 specificity was not confirmed for second-wave clones peaking on day 37.

TCRdb recomputed calls from the 5' RACE reads with MiXCR, one row per CDR3 protein. The sample has roughly 250,000 distinct CDR3 sequences, roughly 15% seen once; the top ten hold approximately 3.5%. The rearrangement links TRBV3-1 to TRBJ2-2; D remains ambiguous. The sequenced sample consisted of PBMCs or a T cell subset sorted from them (not recorded which). The origin of this receptor is a man aged 18 to 29 who had mild COVID-19 (a few samples of this study predate the infection). Cell type and time point are not known. As DNA, the CDR3 is TGTGCCAGCAGCCAAGGGGTGGCCGGGGAGCTGTTTTTT. It codes for CASSQGVAGELFF.